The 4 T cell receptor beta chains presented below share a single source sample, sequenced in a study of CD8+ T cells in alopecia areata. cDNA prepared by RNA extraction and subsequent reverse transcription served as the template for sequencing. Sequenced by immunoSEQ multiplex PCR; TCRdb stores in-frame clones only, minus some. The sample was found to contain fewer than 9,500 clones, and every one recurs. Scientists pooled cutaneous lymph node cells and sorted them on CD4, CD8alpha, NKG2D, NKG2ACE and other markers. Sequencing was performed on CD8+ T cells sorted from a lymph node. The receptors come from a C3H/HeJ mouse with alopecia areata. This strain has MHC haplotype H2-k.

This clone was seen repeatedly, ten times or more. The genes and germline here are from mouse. CDR3 DNA (partial): TGTGCCAGCAGGCCCTTACAGGGGGCAGTAGAC. It specifies CASRPLQGAVD. The complete CDR3 sequence is CASRPLQGAVDTQYF. This rearrangement joins TRBV19 to TRBJ2-5; 9 nucleotides align to TRBD1. The read is 4 residues too short to cover the CDR3 end, so that end is filled in from the germline J gene. The CDR3 spans 15 residues. CDR1 and CDR2 from the germline V gene are FNHDT and SITEND (reference sequence).

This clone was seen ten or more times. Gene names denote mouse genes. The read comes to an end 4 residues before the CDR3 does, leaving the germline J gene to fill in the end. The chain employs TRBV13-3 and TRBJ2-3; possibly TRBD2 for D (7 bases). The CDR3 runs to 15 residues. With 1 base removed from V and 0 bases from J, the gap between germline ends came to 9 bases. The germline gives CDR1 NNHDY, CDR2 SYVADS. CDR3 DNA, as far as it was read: TGTGCCAGCAGTGATAAGGGGGGGAGTGCAGAA. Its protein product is CASSDKGGSAE. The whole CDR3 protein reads CASSDKGGSAETLYF.

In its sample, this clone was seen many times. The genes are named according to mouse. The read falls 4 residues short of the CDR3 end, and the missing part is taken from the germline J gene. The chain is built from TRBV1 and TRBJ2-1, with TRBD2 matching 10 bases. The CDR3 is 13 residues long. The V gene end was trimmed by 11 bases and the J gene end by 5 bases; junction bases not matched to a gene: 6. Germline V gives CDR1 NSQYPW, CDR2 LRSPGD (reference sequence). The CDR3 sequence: CTVRDWGNAEQFF. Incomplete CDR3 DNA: TGCACCGTCCGGGACTGGGGAAATGCT.

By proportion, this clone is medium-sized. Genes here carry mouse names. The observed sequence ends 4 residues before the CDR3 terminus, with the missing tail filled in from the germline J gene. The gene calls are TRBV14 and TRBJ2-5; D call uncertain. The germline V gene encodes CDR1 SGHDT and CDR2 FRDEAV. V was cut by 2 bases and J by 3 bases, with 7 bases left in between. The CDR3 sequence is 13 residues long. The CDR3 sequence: CASSFLDQDTQYF. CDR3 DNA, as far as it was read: TGTGCCAGCAGTTTTCTGGATCAAGAC.